Below are 5 T cell receptor beta chains sequenced from a single sample in a study of cytomegalovirus exposure and HLA in healthy donors. PCR employed 60 Vbeta and 13 Jbeta primers. Some clones are missing from TCRdb's copy, which holds only in-frame ones; the method was immunoSEQ multiplex PCR. In the table there are roughly 140,000 clones, 50% to 75% of which are singletons. The sequenced material came from PBMCs. The receptors shown here come from a woman aged 60-70 years in good health and CMV-seropositive.

J is TRBJ1-1 and V is TRBV28; D gene unclear. Germline CDR1 and CDR2: MDHEN and SYDVKM. Trimming stripped 4 bases from V and 0 bases from J, with 12 bases between. The CDR3 has 15 amino acids. The CDR3 coding sequence is TGTGCCAGCAGTTCGCCAGGCAGCATGAACACTGAAGCTTTCTTT. Its translation: CASSSPGSMNTEAFF.

This chain links TRBV7-3 with TRBJ2-3; 14 positions match TRBD2. CDR1 is SGHTA and CDR2 is FQGTGA in the germline V gene. CDR3 length: 17 residues. Trimming at V came to 2 bases and at J to 2 bases, leaving 3 bases not matched to a gene. The CDR3 coding sequence is TGTGCCAGCAGCTTAGGACTAGCGGGAGGCCTCACAGATACGCAGTATTTT. Translating it yields CASSLGLAGGLTDTQYF. The full variable domain, with the rest looked up from reference TRBV7-3 and TRBJ2-3, is GAGVSQTPSNKVTEKGKYVELRCDPISGHTALYWYRQSLGQGPEFLIYFQGTGAADDSGLPNDRFFAVRPEGSVSTLKIQRTERGDSAVYLCASSLGLAGGLTDTQYFGPGTRLTVL.

The chain combines TRBV10-3 with TRBJ2-7, with TRBD1 matching 10 bases. The germline V gene encodes CDR1 ENHRY and CDR2 SYGVKD. CDR3 size: 17 residues. V gave up 0 bases and J gave up 2 bases; unmatched junction bases: 7. The CDR3 region has the DNA TGTGCCATCAGTGAGTCGGGGGGACAGGGGATCCCCTACGAGCAGTACTTC. This encodes CAISESGGQGIPYEQYF.

This rearrangement joins TRBV5-1 to TRBJ2-7; D unclear. This CDR3 comprises 15 residues. The germline V gene encodes CDR1 SGHRS and CDR2 YFSETQ. Trimming removed 0 bases at V and 6 bases at J, with 16 bases between. The CDR3 sequence is CASSLGPGQQSEQYF. For the CDR3, the DNA is TGCGCCAGCAGCTTGGGGCCAGGTCAACAGAGCGAGCAGTACTTC.

This clone was detected once. This sequence joins TRBV2 and TRBJ2-3, with 7 bases aligning to TRBD2. The germline CDR1 and CDR2 sequences are SNHLY and FYNNEI. The V and J ends lost 7 bases and 10 bases, in that order; junction bases with no gene match: 5. This CDR3 region has 11 residues. In nucleotides, the CDR3 is TGTGCCAGCAATTTCCGGGAGGCGCAGTATTTT. Its translation: CASNFREAQYF.